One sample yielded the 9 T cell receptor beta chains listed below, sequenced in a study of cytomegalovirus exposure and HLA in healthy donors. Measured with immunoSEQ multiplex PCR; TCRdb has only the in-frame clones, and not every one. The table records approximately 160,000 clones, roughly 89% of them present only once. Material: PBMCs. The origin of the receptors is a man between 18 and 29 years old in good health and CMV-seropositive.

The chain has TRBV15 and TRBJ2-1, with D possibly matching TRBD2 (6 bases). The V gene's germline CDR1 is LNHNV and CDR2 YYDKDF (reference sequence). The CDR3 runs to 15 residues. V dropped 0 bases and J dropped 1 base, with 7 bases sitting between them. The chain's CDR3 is CATSRDGGSYNEQFF. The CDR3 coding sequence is TGTGCCACCAGCAGAGATGGGGGGTCCTACAATGAGCAGTTCTTC.

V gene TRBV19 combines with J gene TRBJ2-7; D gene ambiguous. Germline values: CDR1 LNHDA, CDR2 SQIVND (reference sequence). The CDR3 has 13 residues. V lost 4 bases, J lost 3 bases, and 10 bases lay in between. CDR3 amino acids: CASSTGPVYEQYF. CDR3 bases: TGTGCCAGTAGTACAGGCCCCGTCTACGAGCAGTACTTC.

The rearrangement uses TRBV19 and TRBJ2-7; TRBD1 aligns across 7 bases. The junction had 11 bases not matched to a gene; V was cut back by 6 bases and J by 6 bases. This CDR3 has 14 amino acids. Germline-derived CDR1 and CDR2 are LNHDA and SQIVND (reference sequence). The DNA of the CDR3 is TGTGCCAGTAGAAGAACAGGGGTGGTATCCGAGCAGTACTTC. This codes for CASRRTGVVSEQYF.

The CDR3 bases are TGTGCCAGCAGTTCCGACAGGTCCCCGGGCTATGGCTACACCTTC. This sequence encodes CASSSDRSPGYGYTF. The V and J genes are TRBV27 and TRBJ1-2, with D possibly being TRBD1 (6 bases). V shed 4 bases and J shed 4 bases, with 16 bases lying between them. Germline-derived CDR1 and CDR2 are MNHEY and SMNVEV (reference sequence). The CDR3 is 15 amino acids.

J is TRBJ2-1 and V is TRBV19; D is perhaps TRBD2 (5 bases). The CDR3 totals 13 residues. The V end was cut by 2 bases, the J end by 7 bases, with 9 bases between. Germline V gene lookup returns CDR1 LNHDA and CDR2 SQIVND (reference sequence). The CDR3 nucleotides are TGTGCCAGTAGTATAAGGACGGGGAATGAGCAGTTCTTC. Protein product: CASSIRTGNEQFF.

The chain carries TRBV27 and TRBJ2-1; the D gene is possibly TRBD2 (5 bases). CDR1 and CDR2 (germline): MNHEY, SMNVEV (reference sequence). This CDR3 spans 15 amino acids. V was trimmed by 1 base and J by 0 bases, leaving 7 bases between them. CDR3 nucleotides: TGTGCCAGCAGTTTATGGGAGAGCTCCTACAATGAGCAGTTCTTC. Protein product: CASSLWESSYNEQFF.

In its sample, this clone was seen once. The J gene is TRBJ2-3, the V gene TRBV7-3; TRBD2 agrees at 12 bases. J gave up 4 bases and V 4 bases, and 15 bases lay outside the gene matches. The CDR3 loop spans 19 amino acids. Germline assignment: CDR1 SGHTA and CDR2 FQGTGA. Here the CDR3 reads CASSSNGLAGGPEADTQYF. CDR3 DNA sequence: TGTGCCAGCAGCTCCAACGGGCTAGCGGGAGGGCCCGAAGCAGATACGCAGTATTTT.

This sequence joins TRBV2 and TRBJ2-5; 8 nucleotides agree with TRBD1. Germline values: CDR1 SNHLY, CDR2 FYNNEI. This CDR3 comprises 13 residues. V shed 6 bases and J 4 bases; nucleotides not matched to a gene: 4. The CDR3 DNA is TGTGCCAGCAGAGCGACAGGGGCAGAGACCCAGTACTTC. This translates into CASRATGAETQYF.

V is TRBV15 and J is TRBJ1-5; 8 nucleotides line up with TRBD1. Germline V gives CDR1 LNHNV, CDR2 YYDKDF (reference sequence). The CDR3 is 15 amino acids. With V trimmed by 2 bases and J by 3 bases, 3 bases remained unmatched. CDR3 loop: CATSRKGQVNQPQHF. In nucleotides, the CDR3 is TGTGCCACCAGCAGAAAGGGACAGGTCAATCAGCCCCAGCATTTT.